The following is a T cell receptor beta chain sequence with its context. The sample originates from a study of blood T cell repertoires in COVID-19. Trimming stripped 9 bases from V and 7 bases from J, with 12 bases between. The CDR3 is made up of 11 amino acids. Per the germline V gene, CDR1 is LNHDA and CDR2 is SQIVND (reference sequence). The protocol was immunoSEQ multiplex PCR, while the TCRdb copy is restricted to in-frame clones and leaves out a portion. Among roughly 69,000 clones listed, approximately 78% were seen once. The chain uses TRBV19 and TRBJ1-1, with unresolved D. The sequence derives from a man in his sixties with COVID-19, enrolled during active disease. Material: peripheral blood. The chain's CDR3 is CASQYSVEAFF. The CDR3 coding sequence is TGTGCCAGCCAATATTCGGTTGAAGCTTTCTTT.